What follows is one T cell receptor beta chain and its context. This clonotype occurred a few times. What antigen it recognizes has not been identified. No clone much larger than this one lies a single base away; base qualities are absent. The junction shows trimming of 6 bases on V and 4 bases on J, and the gene matches do not reach 9 bases of it. CDR1 MNHEY and CDR2 SMNVEV are derived from the germline V gene (reference sequence). CDR3 length: 15 amino acids, cysteine to phenylalanine. CDR3 DNA only is kept here, 45 bases in frame from base 1. Every donor in the study was a healthy Caucasian. The researchers also sequenced three unrelated adults who were not twins: a male aged 18 to 29, a male aged 50 to 60, and a female aged 50 to 60. Miltenyi CD45RO+ enrichment and human naive T-cell isolation kits were used to isolate memory (CD45RO+) and naive T cells from PBMC. The data stem from a study of identical twins (dated by TCRdb to about 2016). The study in broad terms: The study deep-sequenced TCR alpha and beta repertoires from monozygotic twins, unrelated adults of various ages and cord blood to test whether fetal clonotypes persist. To rule out contamination, replicate twin experiments were performed at different times with different library preparation protocols.

Findings and caveats that apply to the study as a whole: Compared with coincidental sharing between unrelated individuals, out-of-frame TCR alpha sequences shared between twins had an excess of sequences with low generation probability. Fewer insertions were carried by abundant cord blood beta clonotypes; a weaker similar trend was observed in young adult naive repertoires, while no such trend was observed in memory repertoires. Zero-insertion analyses could be partly confounded by invariant T cells such as MAIT and iNKT, though diverse VJ usage argued against such confounding for most clonotypes. Out-of-frame TCR alpha sharing in monozygotic twins was systematically underestimated by recombination models, whereas sharing between unrelated individuals was in agreement with the recombination models. Because the same donors could not be followed over many years, the conclusions depended on cross-sectional statistical analysis. A weaker excess of twin sharing was found in beta out-of-frame sequences because the signal-to-noise ratio was lowered by fewer shared sequences.

The method was 5' RACE. Sequencing relied on an Illumina HiSeq 2000. A universal primer binding site was added through template switching, and the final cDNA carried a unique molecular identifier so that TCR cDNA molecules could be counted accurately. Specific primers in the conserved constant-segment region were used to synthesize first-strand cDNA for TCR alpha and beta chains. Each cDNA library was double barcoded, with a SMART-Mk sample barcode plus Illumina barcodes, to control for contamination. TruSeq adapter sequences and Illumina sample barcodes were added in two successive PCR steps. The Illumina HiSeq platform was used with custom primers to sequence TCR alpha and beta cDNA libraries. In the paper's pipeline: Raw reads were processed with MiGEC to extract unique molecular identifiers, and MiXCR was used to determine CDR3 positions. For each individual, recombination models were inferred using an EM algorithm with the repgenHMM and IGoR tools. The analysis of shared clonotypes was done with the tcR package in R, with sharing normalized by the product of cloneset sizes. To study raw recombination free of thymic and clonal selection effects, out-of-frame nonproductive sequences were analyzed. Through fastp at Q25 and MiXCR, TCRdb rebuilt clones from the public reads, retaining in-frame beta chains. Merged by CDR3 protein, the rows form single entries marked with the most common genes and DNA. The V and J calls here are based on TCRdb, not the publication. Recorded for this sample are approximately 410,000 distinct CDR3 sequences; about a fifth of them occurred a single time. Roughly 12% of the sample goes to the ten largest clones.

In this chain, TRBV27 is recombined with TRBJ2-5, and 9 junction bases match TRBD1. Sequencing used naive T cells sorted from blood. The cell subset or site label on this specimen signifies: cells isolated with a human naive T-cell isolation kit. This TCR was sampled from a man in his forties or fifties in good health. CDR3 loop: CASSPQGARRETQYF. Read as DNA, the sequence is TGTGCCAGCAGCCCACAGGGGGCAAGACGAGAGACCCAGTACTTC.